The source of this T cell receptor beta chain is a study of T-cell memory formation after mild COVID-19. Across the whole study: TCR clusters were mostly confined to one donor each. Findings of the study overall: A second wave expanding day 15 to 37 was CD4+-biased; contracting clones were balanced. Some SARS-CoV-2-responding clones were already detected in memory before infection.

The V gene's germline CDR1 is MDHEN and CDR2 SYDVKM. Trimming left V 6 bases short and J 3 bases short, with 20 bases between. The CDR3 contains 16 residues. Notes on this clonotype: Its antigen is unidentified.

Constant-segment primers were used for 5'RACE, and the resulting TCR alpha and TCR beta cDNA libraries carried sample barcodes and UMIs. In TCRdb, the 5' RACE reads were re-called with MiXCR into one record per CDR3 protein. The table shows under 300,000 distinct CDR3 sequences, with 15% to 20% occurring only once. The chain recombines TRBV28 with TRBJ1-2; D unclear. Sequences were obtained from PBMCs or a T cell subset sorted from them (not recorded which). The clonotype was recovered from a young man who had mild COVID-19 (a few samples of this study predate the infection). Cell type and time point are not known. The CDR3 coding sequence is TGTGCCAGCAGCCGCGCTGACCGGGATGCAGACTATGGCTACACCTTC. It specifies CASSRADRDADYGYTF.